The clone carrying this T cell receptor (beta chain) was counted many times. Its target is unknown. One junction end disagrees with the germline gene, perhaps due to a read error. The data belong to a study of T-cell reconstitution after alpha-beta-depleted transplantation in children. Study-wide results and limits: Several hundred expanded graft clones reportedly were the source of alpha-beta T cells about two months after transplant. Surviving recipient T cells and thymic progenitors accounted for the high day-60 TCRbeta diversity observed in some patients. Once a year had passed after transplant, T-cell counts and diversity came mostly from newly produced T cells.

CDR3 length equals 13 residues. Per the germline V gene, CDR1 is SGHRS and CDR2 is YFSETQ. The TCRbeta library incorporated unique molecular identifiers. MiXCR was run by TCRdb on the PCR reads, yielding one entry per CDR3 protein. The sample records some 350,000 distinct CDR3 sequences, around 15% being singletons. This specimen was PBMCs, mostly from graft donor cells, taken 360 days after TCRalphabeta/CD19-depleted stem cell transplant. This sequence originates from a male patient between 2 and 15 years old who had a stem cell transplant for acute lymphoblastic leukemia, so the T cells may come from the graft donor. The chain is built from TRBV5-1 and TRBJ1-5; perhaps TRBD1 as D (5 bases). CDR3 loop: CASSLGDNQPQHF. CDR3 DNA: TGTGCCAGCAGTTTAGGGGACAATCAGCCCCAGCATTTT.